One and the same sample provided the 18 T cell receptor beta chains below, sequenced in a study of blood T cell repertoires in COVID-19. Assay used: immunoSEQ multiplex PCR; TCRdb lists only in-frame clones, some missing. The sample lists approximately 300,000 clones, 85% to 95% occurring once. Specimen: PBMCs or T cells enriched from blood (not recorded which). The receptors stem from a young woman who had been exposed to COVID-19.

The rearrangement uses TRBV7-9 and TRBJ1-6, with D hard to call. V was trimmed by 2 bases and J by 0 bases, leaving 5 bases between them. The CDR3 contains 15 residues. Germline CDR1 reads SEHNR; CDR2 reads FQNEAQ (reference sequence). The CDR3 here is CASSLPSSYNSPLHF. CDR3 bases: TGTGCCAGCAGCTTACCGAGCTCCTATAATTCACCCCTCCACTTT.

J is TRBJ2-1 and V is TRBV11-2, with 12 nucleotides matching TRBD2. CDR3 length: 16 amino acids. The germline V gene encodes CDR1 SGHAT and CDR2 FQNNGV. Trimming cost V 3 bases and J 2 bases; bases outside gene matches: 2. CDR3 DNA: TGTGCCAGCAGCTTTCGACTAGCGGGGGCCTACAATGAGCAGTTCTTC. This gives the protein CASSFRLAGAYNEQFF.

The rearrangement links TRBV12-5 to TRBJ2-7; unclear D gene. The CDR3 totals 16 residues. Germline CDR1 is LGHNT and CDR2 is FRNRAP. Trimming cost V 7 bases and J 5 bases, with 24 bases left between them. CDR3 in amino acids: CASAPHPAVSAHEQYF. The CDR3 bases are TGTGCTAGTGCCCCACACCCGGCGGTGAGCGCCCACGAGCAGTACTTC.

This chain links TRBV5-1 with TRBJ1-1, with D hard to call. Trimming removed 0 bases at V and 10 bases at J, with 13 bases between. There are 13 residues in the CDR3. Looked up from germline, CDR1 is SGHRS and CDR2 is YFSETQ. The CDR3 here is CASSLAFGEGAFF. Written as DNA, the CDR3 is TGCGCCAGCAGCTTGGCCTTTGGGGAGGGAGCTTTCTTT.

The chain uses TRBV13 and TRBJ2-3; 10 bases match TRBD2. CDR1 is PRHDT and CDR2 is FYEKMQ in the germline V gene (reference sequence). This CDR3 has 16 amino acids. The V gene end was trimmed by 1 base and the J gene end by 2 bases; junction bases not matched to a gene: 3. Written as DNA, the CDR3 is TGTGCCAGCAGCTTAGAGCGGGGGGGCTACACAGATACGCAGTATTTT. It yields the protein CASSLERGGYTDTQYF.

V gene TRBV7-9 combines with J gene TRBJ1-2; D is perhaps TRBD1 (6 bases). Trimming removed 1 base at V and 1 base at J, with 10 bases between. There are 15 residues in the CDR3. Germline CDR1 SEHNR, CDR2 FQNEAQ (reference sequence). This CDR3 is CASSLEAGVNYGYTF. CDR3 DNA: TGTGCCAGCAGCTTAGAAGCAGGGGTTAACTATGGCTACACCTTC. Full variable domain (missing parts from reference TRBV7-9 and TRBJ1-2): DTGVSQNPRHKITKRGQNVTFRCDPISEHNRLYWYRQTLGQGPEFLTYFQNEAQLEKSRLLSDRFSAERPKGSFSTLEIQRTEQGDSAMYLCASSLEAGVNYGYTFGSGTRLTVV.

The chain uses TRBV5-6 and TRBJ1-6; unclear D gene. V was pared by 3 bases and J by 10 bases, with 11 bases between. The germline gives CDR1 SGHDT, CDR2 YYEEEE. The CDR3 is 13 amino acids. The CDR3 region has the DNA TGTGCCAGCAGCTCGGCGGCGGCGTCACCCCTCCACTTT. Protein sequence: CASSSAAASPLHF.

The chain couples TRBV6-7 to TRBJ2-7, with D possibly being TRBD1 (6 bases). TRBV6-7 is filed as an ORF, its function uncertain. Trimming pared 0 bases from V and 3 bases from J, leaving 9 bases between. There are 14 residues in the CDR3. The CDR3 protein is CASSYSWTDYEQYF. The DNA of the CDR3 is TGTGCCAGCAGTTACTCTTGGACAGACTACGAGCAGTACTTC.

This chain joins TRBV5-5 and TRBJ2-5, with 9 bases lining up with TRBD2. Losses at the gene ends were 3 bases for V and 4 bases for J; bases not matched to a gene: 4. CDR1 and CDR2 (germline): SGHKS, YYEKEE (reference sequence). This CDR3 comprises 14 residues. The CDR3: CASSSQTSGETQYF. For the CDR3, the DNA is TGTGCCAGCAGCTCACAGACTAGCGGAGAGACCCAGTACTTC.

The chain is built from TRBV6-2 or TRBV6-3 and TRBJ2-1, with TRBD2 matching over 10 bases. The CDR3 is 15 residues long. V was clipped by 6 bases and J by 8 bases; unmatched bases: 10. Germline lookup yields CDR1 MNHEY and CDR2 SVGEGT. Written as DNA, the CDR3 is TGTGCCAGCAGCTCATTGAGCGGGGGGGCCCATGAGCAGTTCTTC. It yields the protein CASSSLSGGAHEQFF.

The rearrangement uses TRBV6-1 and TRBJ2-7; D not certain. Trimming left V 3 bases short and J 2 bases short, with 8 bases between. The germline V gene encodes CDR1 MNHNS and CDR2 SASEGT. The CDR3 spans 13 residues. The CDR3 nucleotides are TGTGCCAGCAGTGAGACTGACCCCTACGAGCAGTACTTC. This gives the protein CASSETDPYEQYF.

The chain has TRBV27 and TRBJ1-5; 7 bases align to TRBD1. Trimming at V came to 3 bases and at J to 2 bases, leaving 1 base not matched to a gene. The CDR3 length is 14 residues. The germline CDR1 and CDR2 sequences are MNHEY and SMNVEV (reference sequence). The CDR3 spells CASSFGQGNQPQHF. CDR3 nucleotides: TGTGCCAGCAGTTTCGGACAGGGCAATCAGCCCCAGCATTTT.

This chain links TRBV2 with TRBJ1-2; 8 bases are a match to TRBD1. Germline V gene lookup returns CDR1 SNHLY and CDR2 FYNNEI. This CDR3 contains 14 residues. V gave up 5 bases and J gave up 8 bases; unmatched junction bases: 10. The CDR3 is CASSSTGDDGGYTF. Written as DNA, the CDR3 is TGTGCCAGCAGTTCGACAGGGGATGACGGGGGCTACACCTTC.

The rearrangement uses TRBV7-6 and TRBJ2-1, with TRBD1 matching over 7 bases. V dropped 2 bases and J dropped 5; count of bases not matched to a gene: 3. The length of the CDR3 is 14 residues. Germline V lookup: CDR1 SGHVS, CDR2 FNYEAQ. In DNA form, the CDR3 reads TGTGCCAGCAGCTTAAGGGACAGCAACAATGAGCAGTTCTTC. This gives the protein CASSLRDSNNEQFF.

This rearrangement joins TRBV2 to TRBJ2-2; TRBD2 might be the D (6 bases). Trimming shortened V by 6 bases and J by 1 base, and 9 bases separated the two germline ends. Germline CDR1 and CDR2: SNHLY and FYNNEI. CDR3 length: 14 residues. The CDR3 reads CASRGGVNTGELFF. In DNA, the CDR3 is TGTGCCAGCAGGGGGGGTGTGAACACCGGGGAGCTGTTTTTT.

The genes are TRBV12-3 or TRBV12-4 and TRBJ1-2; no reliable D call. V lost 7 bases, J lost 4 bases, and 13 bases lay in between. This CDR3 is built from 13 residues. CDR3 nucleotide sequence: TGTGCCAGCACAATCTCAGGTGCCTATGGCTACACCTTC. This codes for CASTISGAYGYTF.

This clone has just a few counts. The chain couples TRBV4-2 to TRBJ2-3, with D unclear. Trimming removed 0 bases at V and 6 bases at J, with 4 bases between. The CDR3 is made up of 12 amino acids. CDR1 is LGHNA and CDR2 is YNFKEQ in the germline V gene. The CDR3 DNA sequence: TGTGCCAGCAGCCAAGAGGGCGATACGCAGTATTTT. Its protein is CASSQEGDTQYF.

This clone was counted once. The V gene is TRBV19, the J gene TRBJ2-7; TRBD1 matches 8 bases. CDR1 and CDR2 from the germline V gene are LNHDA and SQIVND (reference sequence). The CDR3 has 14 residues. Trimming took 2 bases from V and 6 from J; bases not matched to a gene: 6. The CDR3 spells CASSITGGDPEQYF. Here the CDR3 DNA reads TGTGCCAGTAGTATAACAGGGGGTGACCCCGAGCAGTACTTC.